This T cell receptor (beta chain) was retrieved from a study of blood T cell repertoires in COVID-19. Looked up from germline, CDR1 is KGHSH and CDR2 is LQKENI. J lost 7 bases, V lost 5 bases, and 7 bases had no gene match. The CDR3 totals 15 residues. Assay used: immunoSEQ multiplex PCR; TCRdb lists only in-frame clones, some missing. Of 30,000 to 35,000 clones in the sample, roughly 80% were seen once. The sample was peripheral blood. The TCR originated in a man of 80 years or more with active or convalescent COVID-19. The genes are TRBV18 and TRBJ2-2, with TRBD1 matching over 10 bases. The CDR3 DNA is TGTGCCAGCTCAGGACAGGGGGACAGTGTCGGGGAGCTGTTTTTT. Encoded protein: CASSGQGDSVGELFF. Combining the CDR3 with reference TRBV18 and TRBJ2-2 gives the whole variable domain NAGVMQNPRHLVRRRGQEARLRCSPMKGHSHVYWYRQLPEEGLKFMVYLQKENIIDESGMPKERFSAEFPKEGPSILRIQQVVRGDSAAYFCASSGQGDSVGELFFGEGSRLTVL.